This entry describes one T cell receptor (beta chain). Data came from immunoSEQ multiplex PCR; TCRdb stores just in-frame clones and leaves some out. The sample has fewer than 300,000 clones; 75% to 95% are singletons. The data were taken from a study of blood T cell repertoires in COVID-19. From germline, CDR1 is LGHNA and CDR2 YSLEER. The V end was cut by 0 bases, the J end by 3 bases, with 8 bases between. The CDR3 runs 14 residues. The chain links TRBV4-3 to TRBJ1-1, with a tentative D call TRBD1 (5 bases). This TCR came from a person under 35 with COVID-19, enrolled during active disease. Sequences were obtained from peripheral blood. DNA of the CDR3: TGCGCCAGCAGCCAAGATCGACAGTACACTGAAGCTTTCTTT. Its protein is CASSQDRQYTEAFF.